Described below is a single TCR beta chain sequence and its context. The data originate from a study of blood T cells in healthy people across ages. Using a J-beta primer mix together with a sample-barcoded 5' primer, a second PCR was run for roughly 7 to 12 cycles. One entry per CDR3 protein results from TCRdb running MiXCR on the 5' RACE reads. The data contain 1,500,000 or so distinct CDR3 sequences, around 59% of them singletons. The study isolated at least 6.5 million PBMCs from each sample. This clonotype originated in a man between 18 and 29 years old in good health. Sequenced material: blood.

The CDR3 sequence is CASSVWGSTEAFF. The DNA of the CDR3 is TGTGCCAGCAGCGTATGGGGGTCCACTGAAGCTTTCTTT. This chain links TRBV7-9 with TRBJ1-1, with D possibly matching TRBD1 (5 bases). Trimming took 5 bases from V and 4 from J, leaving 11 bases between them. Germline-derived CDR1 and CDR2 are SEHNR and FQNEAQ (reference sequence). The CDR3 loop spans 13 amino acids.